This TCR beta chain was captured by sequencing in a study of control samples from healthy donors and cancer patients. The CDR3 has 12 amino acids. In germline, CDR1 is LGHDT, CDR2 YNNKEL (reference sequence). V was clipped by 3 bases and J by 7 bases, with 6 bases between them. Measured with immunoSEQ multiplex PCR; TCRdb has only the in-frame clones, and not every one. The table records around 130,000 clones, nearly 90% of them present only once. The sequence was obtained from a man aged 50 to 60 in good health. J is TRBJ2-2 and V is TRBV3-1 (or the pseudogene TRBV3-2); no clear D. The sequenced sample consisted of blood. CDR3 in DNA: TGTGCCAGCAGCCAGGGTGGCGGGGAGCTGTTTTTT. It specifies CASSQGGGELFF.